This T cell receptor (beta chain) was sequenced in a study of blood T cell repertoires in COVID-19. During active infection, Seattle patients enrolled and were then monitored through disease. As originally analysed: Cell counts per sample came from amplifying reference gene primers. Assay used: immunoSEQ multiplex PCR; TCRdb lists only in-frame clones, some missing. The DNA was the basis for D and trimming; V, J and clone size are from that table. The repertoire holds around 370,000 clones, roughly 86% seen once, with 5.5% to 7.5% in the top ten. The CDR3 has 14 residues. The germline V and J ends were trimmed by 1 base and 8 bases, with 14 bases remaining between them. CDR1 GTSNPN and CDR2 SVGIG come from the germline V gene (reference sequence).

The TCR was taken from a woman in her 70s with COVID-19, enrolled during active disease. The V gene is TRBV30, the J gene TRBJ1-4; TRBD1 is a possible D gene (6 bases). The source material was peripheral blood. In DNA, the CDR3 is TGTGCCTGGAGTGGACAGGCCATCGGGGAAAAACTGTTTTTT. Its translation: CAWSGQAIGEKLFF.